This is a list of T cell receptor beta chains from one sample in a study of blood T cell repertoires in COVID-19. TCRdb's table, derived via immunoSEQ multiplex PCR, lists solely in-frame clones and lacks some. The table has roughly 50,000 clones, approximately 81% seen once. Input material: peripheral blood. Receptor source: a woman aged 80 or over with acute or convalescent COVID-19. The CDR3 runs from the conserved cysteine through the conserved F or W. Fields, in order: J gene, clone size, D gene, V gene, CDR3 length, CDR3 DNA, CDR3 protein. The D gene is left open where the match is weak. Size is omitted from some rows. Given values are once, few, many or a class for expanded clones.

>TRBJ1-2|-|-|TRBV3-1/TRBV3-2|16
TGTGCCAGCAGCCAAGAAGGCGGCGTCGAGGGCTATGGCTACACCTTC
CASSQEGGVEGYGYTF
>TRBJ1-2|-|-|TRBV4-2|12
TGTGCCAGCAGCCAAGGCGGTACTGGCTACACCTTC
CASSQGGTGYTF
>TRBJ2-5|-|TRBD1|TRBV3-1/TRBV3-2|15
TGTGCCAGCAGCCACGGGACAGGAGTAGAGCGAACCCAGTACTTC
CASSHGTGVERTQYF
>TRBJ1-1|-|-|TRBV5-5|16
TGTGCCAGCAGCTCTGGGATCGGCAGGGGGAACACTGAAGCTTTCTTT
CASSSGIGRGNTEAFF
>TRBJ1-5|-|-|TRBV7-5|14
TGTGTCAGCCCCCGGGGAGAGCTTAATCAGCCCCAGCATTTT
CVSPRGELNQPQHF
>TRBJ2-5|-|TRBD2|TRBV5-8|14
TGTGCCAGCAGCTGGGGGGGAATCGGGGAGACCCAGTACTTC
CASSWGGIGETQYF
>TRBJ1-1|-|-|TRBV29-1|11
TGCAGCGTCTCAGGGGACACTGAAGCTTTCTTT
CSVSGDTEAFF
>TRBJ2-7|-|-|TRBV4-1|15
TGCGCCAGCAGCCTTATAGGACTAACGGTGTACGAGCAGTACTTC
CASSLIGLTVYEQYF
>TRBJ2-7|-|-|TRBV5-1|15
TGCGCCAGCGGGGAAGGAGGGGTGGGCTCCTACGAGCAGTACTTC
CASGEGGVGSYEQYF
>TRBJ2-7|once|-|TRBV2|13
TGTGCCAGCAGGTGGGGAGGAGGGGACGAGCAGTACTTC
CASRWGGGDEQYF
>TRBJ2-1|-|-|TRBV9|13
TGTGCCAGCAAGACCGAGGGTCACAATGAGCAGTTCTTC
CASKTEGHNEQFF
>TRBJ1-3|-|-|TRBV7-9|14
TGTGCCAGCAGACTGGAGGGGTCTGGAAACACCATATATTTT
CASRLEGSGNTIYF
>TRBJ1-4|once|-|TRBV7-9|15
TGTGCCAGCAGCTCAGGGGATCCGGCTAATGAAAAACTGTTTTTT
CASSSGDPANEKLFF
>TRBJ2-3|-|-|TRBV6-1|16
TGTGCCAGCAGTGAAGTAATAACAGGGAGCACAGATACGCAGTATTTT
CASSEVITGSTDTQYF
>TRBJ2-7|-|-|TRBV3-1/TRBV3-2|12
TGTGCCAGCAGCCAAAGCAGGGGAGAGCAGTACTTC
CASSQSRGEQYF
>TRBJ1-3|few|TRBD1|TRBV5-4|16
TGTGCCAGCAGCCCCGCGGACAGGGGGTTGGGAAACACCATATATTTT
CASSPADRGLGNTIYF
>TRBJ2-7|-|-|TRBV3-1/TRBV3-2|13
TGTGCCAGCAGCCCAAGAAGTACATACGAGCAGTACTTC
CASSPRSTYEQYF
>TRBJ2-3|-|TRBD2|TRBV10-3|17
TGTGCCATCAAGGGTAGCGGGGGACGCTCCGGCACAGATACGCAGTATTTT
CAIKGSGGRSGTDTQYF
>TRBJ2-1|-|-|TRBV5-1|14
TGCGCCAGCACCCCTGGTTCGGGGGAAGGTGAGCAGTTCTTC
CASTPGSGEGEQFF
>TRBJ1-2|-|-|TRBV5-1|13
TGCGCCAGCAGCCCCGACGGGAATAATGGCTACACCTTC
CASSPDGNNGYTF
>TRBJ1-1|-|-|TRBV27|14
TGTGCCAGCAGTTTAAACAGGTTGAACACTGAAGCTTTCTTT
CASSLNRLNTEAFF
>TRBJ2-7|-|TRBD1|TRBV18|15
TGTGCCAGCTCACCCAGACAGGGGAGCTCCTACGAGCAGTACTTC
CASSPRQGSSYEQYF
>TRBJ1-3|-|-|TRBV7-8|17
TGTGCCAGCAGCTTAGGGGCCACGGCGTACTCTGGAAACACCATATATTTT
CASSLGATAYSGNTIYF
>TRBJ2-3|few|-|TRBV10-3|14
TGTGCCATCACCCCCGACGGGGGCACAGATACGCAGTATTTT
CAITPDGGTDTQYF
>TRBJ1-5|few|TRBD1|TRBV5-8|13
TGTGCCAGCAGCCCAACTGGGACAGCTCTTTTGCATTTT
CASSPTGTALLHF
>TRBJ1-3|-|-|TRBV7-2|16
TGTGCCAGCAGCTTAGCGGCTCAGGGTACCGGAAACACCATATATTTT
CASSLAAQGTGNTIYF
>TRBJ2-3|-|TRBD2|TRBV5-1|13
TGCGCCAGCTCTACTAGCGGCACAGATACGCAGTATTTT
CASSTSGTDTQYF
>TRBJ1-1|-|-|TRBV3-1/TRBV3-2|16
TGTGCCAGCAGCCCCGCTGAGGAACGGACAAACACTGAAGCTTTCTTT
CASSPAEERTNTEAFF
>TRBJ1-3|few|TRBD1|TRBV19|16
TGTGCCAGTAGTGATATCAGGGGGCCACAGAGGAACACCATATATTTT
CASSDIRGPQRNTIYF
>TRBJ1-1|once|TRBD1|TRBV4-2|15
TGTGCCAGCAGCCAAGAGACAGGGGGAAACACTGAAGCTTTCTTT
CASSQETGGNTEAFF
>TRBJ2-3|few|-|TRBV7-9|13
TGTGCCAGCAGCTTAGGAGAGTCAGATACGCAGTATTTT
CASSLGESDTQYF
>TRBJ1-2|-|-|TRBV19|14
TGTGCCAGTCGACACAGGGAAGTTAACTATGGCTACACCTTC
CASRHREVNYGYTF
>TRBJ2-2|many|-|TRBV5-4|15
TGTGCCAGCAGCTTTCCGGGGACGAACACCGGGGAGCTGTTTTTT
CASSFPGTNTGELFF
>TRBJ1-2|-|-|TRBV19|15
TGTGCCAGTAGTCTCGAGGGGGGGCGGAACTATGGCTACACCTTC
CASSLEGGRNYGYTF
>TRBJ1-2|-|TRBD1|TRBV29-1|11
TGCAGCGGCCGGGACAGAGGGAGTACAGACTTC
CSGRDRGSTDF
>TRBJ1-5|-|-|TRBV19|13
TGTGCCAGTAGTATCGGGGGGTACCAGCCCCAGCATTTT
CASSIGGYQPQHF
>TRBJ2-5|-|TRBD1|TRBV5-4|17
TGTGCCAGCAGCAAAGGGGGCCGCTATTCGGGGCAAGAGACCCAGTACTTC
CASSKGGRYSGQETQYF
>TRBJ1-6|-|TRBD1|TRBV6-1|15
TGTGCCAGCAGTGAAGCGCGGGACAGGACGAGACCCCTCCACTTT
CASSEARDRTRPLHF
>TRBJ2-2|-|-|TRBV18|14
TGTGCCAGCTCACCGAGGAAGAACACCGGGGAGCTGTTTTTT
CASSPRKNTGELFF
>TRBJ1-5|-|TRBD1|TRBV30|15
TGTGCCTGGAGTGTAATGACAGGGGGCAATCAGCCCCAGCATTTT
CAWSVMTGGNQPQHF
>TRBJ2-2|-|-|TRBV11-3|14
TGTGCCAGCAGCTTATTGACATTGAACGGGGAGCTGTTTTTT
CASSLLTLNGELFF
>TRBJ2-7|-|TRBD1|TRBV5-6|14
TGTGCCAGCAGCCGGGGACAGGGACAAAACGAGCAGTACTTC
CASSRGQGQNEQYF
>TRBJ2-7|-|TRBD1|TRBV20-1|11
TGCAGTGCTGAGACAGGGGTCGAGCAGTACTTC
CSAETGVEQYF
>TRBJ1-1|-|TRBD1|TRBV5-8|14
TGTGCCAGCAACGAGGGGGCGCGGGGCACTGAAGCTTTCTTT
CASNEGARGTEAFF
>TRBJ2-3|-|TRBD2|TRBV7-2|17
TGTGCCAGCAGCTCGGGACTAGCGGGGGTCTTCACAGATACGCAGTATTTT
CASSSGLAGVFTDTQYF
>TRBJ1-1|once|-|TRBV9|13
TGTGCCAGCAGCGGCAGGGAATCCACTGAAGCTTTCTTT
CASSGRESTEAFF
>TRBJ1-2|-|TRBD1|TRBV30|14
TGTGCCTACTGGGACAGGCGAACTACGGATGGCTACACCTTC
CAYWDRRTTDGYTF